Described below is a single T cell receptor beta chain sequence and its context. Its target is not known. CDR3 length equals 15 residues. Germline V lookup: CDR1 MNHEY, CDR2 SVGAGI. V shed 6 bases and J shed 0 bases, with 12 bases lying between them. This entry comes from a study of beta chain features in type 1 diabetes. At the level of the study: Patients looked much like healthy donors when it came to age, gender and cell yields. The study, taken as a whole, reports: Diminished insertions and augmented deletions at VDJ junctions characterized type 1 diabetes patients. All four CD4+ subsets of Type 1 diabetes patients contained TCRB CDR3s that were moderately but significantly shorter. TCRB repertoires of naive, central memory and Treg cells appeared more similar among patients than among healthy donors.

Expressed TCRB transcripts got sequenced, as all isolated RNA was reverse transcribed. The method was immunoSEQ multiplex PCR; TCRdb's version includes in-frame clones alone and lacks a portion of them. The data contain about 650,000 clones, 9.5% to 15% of them seen just once; the ten biggest clones take up approximately 0.11%. This clonotype was obtained from a man aged 25-40 years with type 1 diabetes. The chain is built from TRBV6-5 and TRBJ1-3; perhaps TRBD1 as D (6 bases). The sequenced material came from naive CD4+ T cells from blood. The CDR3 reads CASRLQGSSGNTIYF. The CDR3 DNA sequence: TGTGCCAGCAGGCTACAGGGTAGCTCTGGAAACACCATATATTTT.